This T cell receptor beta chain was found in a study of OX40 agonist ivuxolimab in advanced cancers. Whole-study context: Partial responses occurred in three patients (one hepatocellular carcinoma, two cutaneous melanoma).

Study results and limitations: Relative to CD4+ cells, CD8+ T cells on average had more expanded clones.

Libraries were prepared by immunoSEQ multiplex PCR; TCRdb keeps only in-frame clonotypes and omits some of them. The table shows approximately 45,000 clones, with around nine tenths occurring only once. Details on this clone: Antigen specificity is unknown.

The CDR3 sequence is 15 residues long. The V gene's germline CDR1 is MNHNS and CDR2 SASEGT. The ends lost 6 bases at V and 0 bases at J; junction bases unmatched: 4. The source of this sequence is an adult with an advanced solid tumor such as melanoma, head and neck, liver or kidney cancer. The sequences come from CD4+ or CD8+ T cells sorted from blood, collected in a trial of the OX40 agonist ivuxolimab. V and J are TRBV6-1 and TRBJ1-1, with TRBD1 matching over 10 bases. The CDR3 DNA reads as TGTGCCAGCAGGCGACAGGGGGCGGTGAACACTGAAGCTTTCTTT. The encoded protein is CASRRQGAVNTEAFF.